The present T cell receptor (beta chain) was sequenced within a study of cytomegalovirus exposure and HLA in healthy donors. Study-wide findings and caveats: Accurate HLA-A and HLA-B prediction from TCR beta sequences was reported for most subjects. Cytomegalovirus status was reportedly diagnosed by the classifier with high sensitivity and specificity.

For this clone: Antigen unknown.

PCR involved 60 Vbeta and 13 Jbeta primers. Using immunoSEQ multiplex PCR, the repertoire was profiled, and TCRdb retains in-frame clones only, with some absent. In total, the table holds roughly 140,000 clones. Germline V CDR1 and CDR2: LGHNA, YSLEER. The CDR3 spans 13 residues. V lost 1 base, J lost 7 bases, and 8 bases lay in between. The clonotype comes from a man aged 35-49 years in good health and CMV-seronegative. What was sequenced was PBMCs. This rearrangement joins TRBV4-3 to TRBJ2-1; D perhaps matches TRBD1 (6 bases). CDR3 bases: TGCGCCAGCAGCCAAGTTAGGGGGAATGAGCAGTTCTTC. Its protein product is CASSQVRGNEQFF.